This TCR beta chain originates from a study of PD-1 blockade in classical Hodgkin lymphoma. Overall study findings and caveats: Nivolumab starters within 1 year of ASCT were excluded. Complete responders entered with baseline diversity on par with newly diagnosed patients, the results showed. At C4D1, TCR diversity had climbed significantly for CD4+ cells, though not for CD8+ cells.

Comment on this clone: Its antigen is currently unknown.

The CDR3 sequence is 18 residues long. This table comes from immunoSEQ multiplex PCR, and its TCRdb copy is limited to in-frame clones, with some not included. Of 25,000 to 35,000 clones listed, 85% are singletons. Each of the patients experienced relapse following autologous stem cell transplantation, and their brentuximab vedotin exposure differed. Magnetic negative selection served to purify CD4+ T cells out of PBMCs that had been thawed. The sequenced sample was CD4+ T cells from blood, obtained at baseline. The source is a human donor with classical Hodgkin lymphoma. V usage is TRBV1 and J usage is TRBJ2-7; the table's TRBD2 call for D was not verified on the DNA. TRBV1 is designated a pseudogene. The DNA of the CDR3 is TGCACCAGCAGCCACCAAATACTAGCGGCCAAGAACCTGGGCGAGCAGTACTTC. It translates to CTSSHQILAAKNLGEQYF.